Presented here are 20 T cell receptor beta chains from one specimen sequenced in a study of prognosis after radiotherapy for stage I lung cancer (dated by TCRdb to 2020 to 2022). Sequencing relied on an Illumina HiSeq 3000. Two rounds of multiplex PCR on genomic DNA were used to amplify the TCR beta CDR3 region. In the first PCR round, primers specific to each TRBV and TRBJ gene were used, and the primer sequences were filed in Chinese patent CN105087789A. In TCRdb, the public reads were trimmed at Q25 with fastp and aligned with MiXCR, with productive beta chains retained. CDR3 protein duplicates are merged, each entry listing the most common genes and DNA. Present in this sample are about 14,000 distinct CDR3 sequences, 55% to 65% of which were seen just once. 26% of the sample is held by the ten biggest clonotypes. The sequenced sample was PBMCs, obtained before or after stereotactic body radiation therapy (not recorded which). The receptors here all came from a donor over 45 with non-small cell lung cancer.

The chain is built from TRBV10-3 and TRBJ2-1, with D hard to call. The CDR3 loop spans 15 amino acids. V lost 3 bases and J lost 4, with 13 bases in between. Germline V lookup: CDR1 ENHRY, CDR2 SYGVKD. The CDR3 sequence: CAISEPLGQYNEQFF. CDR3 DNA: TGTGCCATCAGTGAACCTCTGGGCCAATACAATGAGCAGTTCTTC.

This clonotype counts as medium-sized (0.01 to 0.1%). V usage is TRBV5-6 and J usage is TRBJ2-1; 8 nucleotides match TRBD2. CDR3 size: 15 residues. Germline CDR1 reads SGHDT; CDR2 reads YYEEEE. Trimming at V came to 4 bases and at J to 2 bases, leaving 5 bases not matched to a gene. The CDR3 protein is CASSIAGHTYNEQFF. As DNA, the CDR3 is TGTGCCAGCAGCATAGCGGGACATACCTACAATGAGCAGTTCTTC.

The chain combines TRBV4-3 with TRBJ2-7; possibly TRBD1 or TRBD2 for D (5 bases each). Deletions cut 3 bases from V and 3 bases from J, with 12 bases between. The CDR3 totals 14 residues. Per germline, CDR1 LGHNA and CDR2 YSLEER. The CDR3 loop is CASSQGPVGYEQYF. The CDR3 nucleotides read TGCGCCAGCAGCCAGGGACCGGTGGGCTACGAGCAGTACTTC.

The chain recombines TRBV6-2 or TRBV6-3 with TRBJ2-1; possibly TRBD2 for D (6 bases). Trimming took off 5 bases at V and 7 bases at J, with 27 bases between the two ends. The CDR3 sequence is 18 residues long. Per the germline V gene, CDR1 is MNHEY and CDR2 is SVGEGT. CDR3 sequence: CASSISGTELSAGNEQFF. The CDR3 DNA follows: TGTGCCAGCAGTATCTCCGGTACAGAATTAAGTGCGGGGAATGAGCAGTTCTTC.

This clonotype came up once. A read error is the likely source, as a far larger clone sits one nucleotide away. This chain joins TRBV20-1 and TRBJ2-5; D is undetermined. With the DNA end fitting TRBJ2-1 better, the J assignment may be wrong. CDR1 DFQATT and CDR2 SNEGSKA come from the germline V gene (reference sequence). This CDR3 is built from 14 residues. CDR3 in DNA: TGCAGTGCTAGATATTTCGTAGGGAAAAATGAGCAGTTCTTC. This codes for CSARYFVGKNEQFF.

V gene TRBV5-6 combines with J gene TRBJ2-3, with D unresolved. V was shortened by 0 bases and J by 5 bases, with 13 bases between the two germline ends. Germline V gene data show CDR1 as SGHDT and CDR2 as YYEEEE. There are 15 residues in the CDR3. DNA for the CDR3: TGTGCCAGCAGCTTGGCCAGTACGTGTGTAGATACGCAGTATTTT. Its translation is CASSLASTCVDTQYF.

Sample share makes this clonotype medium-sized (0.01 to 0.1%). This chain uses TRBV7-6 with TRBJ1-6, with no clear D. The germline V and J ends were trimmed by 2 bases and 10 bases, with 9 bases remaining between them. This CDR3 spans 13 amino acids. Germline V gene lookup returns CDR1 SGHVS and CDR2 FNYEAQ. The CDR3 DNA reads TGTGCCAGCAGCTTATTCGACTCCTCACCCCTCCACTTT. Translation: CASSLFDSSPLHF.

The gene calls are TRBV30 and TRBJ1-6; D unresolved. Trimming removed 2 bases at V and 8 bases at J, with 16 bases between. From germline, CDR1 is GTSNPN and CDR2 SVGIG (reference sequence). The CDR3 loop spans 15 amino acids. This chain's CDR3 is CAWSSWEGVDSPLHF. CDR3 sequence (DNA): TGTGCCTGGAGTTCGTGGGAGGGAGTAGATTCACCCCTCCACTTT.

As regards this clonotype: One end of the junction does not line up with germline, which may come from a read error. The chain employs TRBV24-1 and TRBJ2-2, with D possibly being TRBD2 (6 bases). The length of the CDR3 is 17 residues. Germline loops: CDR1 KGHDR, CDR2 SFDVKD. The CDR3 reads CATSDNLSGEGTRELFF. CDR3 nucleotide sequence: TGCGCCACCAGTGATAACCTATCGGGAGAAGGAACCCGGGAGCTGTTTTTT.

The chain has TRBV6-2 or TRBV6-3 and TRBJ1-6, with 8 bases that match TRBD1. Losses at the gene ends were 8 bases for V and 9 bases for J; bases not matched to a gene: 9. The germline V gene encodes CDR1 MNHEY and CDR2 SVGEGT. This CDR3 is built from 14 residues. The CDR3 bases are TGTGCCAGCCAGGGGACAGGTTGCGTTTCACCCCTCCACTTT. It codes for CASQGTGCVSPLHF.

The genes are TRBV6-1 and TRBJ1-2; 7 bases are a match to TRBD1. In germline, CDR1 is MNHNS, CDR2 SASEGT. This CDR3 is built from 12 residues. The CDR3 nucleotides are TGTGCTAGCTCCGGGACAGACTATGGCTACACCTTC. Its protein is CASSGTDYGYTF.

DNA of the CDR3: TGTGCCAGCAGCTTGTTAGGGACAGGGGCCCAGCAGTACTTC. This translates into CASSLLGTGAQQYF. The chain is built from TRBV5-5 and TRBJ2-7, with 10 nucleotides matching TRBD1. The CDR3 is 14 amino acids. Trimming took 1 base from V and 8 from J; bases not matched to a gene: 6. Germline CDR1 reads SGHKS; CDR2 reads YYEKEE (reference sequence).

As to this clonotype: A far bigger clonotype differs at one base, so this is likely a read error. Written as DNA, the CDR3 is TGTGCCAGCAGCCCGGGGACAGTAACGTATACGCAGTATTTT. It is translated as CASSPGTVTYTQYF. This chain uses TRBV11-1 with TRBJ2-3, with TRBD1 identical over 7 bases. CDR1 is SGHAT, CDR2 FQDESV, per germline (reference sequence). The CDR3 length is 14 residues. V gave up 5 bases and J gave up 7 bases; unmatched junction bases: 9.

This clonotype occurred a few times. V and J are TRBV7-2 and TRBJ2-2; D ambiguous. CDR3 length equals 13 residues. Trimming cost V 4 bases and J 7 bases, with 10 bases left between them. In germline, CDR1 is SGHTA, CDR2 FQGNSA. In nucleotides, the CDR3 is TGTGCCAGCAGCTCCGCCCTTGGCGGGGAGCTGTTTTTT. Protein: CASSSALGGELFF.

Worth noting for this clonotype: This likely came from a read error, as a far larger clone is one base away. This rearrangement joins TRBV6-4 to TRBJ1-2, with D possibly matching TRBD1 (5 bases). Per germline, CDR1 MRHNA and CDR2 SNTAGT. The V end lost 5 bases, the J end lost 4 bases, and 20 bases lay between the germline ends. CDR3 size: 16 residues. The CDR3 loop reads CASSLTSGRAPYGYTF. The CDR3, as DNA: TGTGCCAGCAGTTTAACCTCAGGGCGAGCGCCCTATGGCTACACCTTC.

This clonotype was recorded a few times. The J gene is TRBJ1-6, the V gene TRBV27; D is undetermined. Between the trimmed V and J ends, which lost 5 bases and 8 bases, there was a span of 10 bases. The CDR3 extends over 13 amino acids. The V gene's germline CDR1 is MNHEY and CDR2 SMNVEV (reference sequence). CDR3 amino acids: CASSKLGYSPLHF. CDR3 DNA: TGTGCCAGCAGTAAATTAGGTTATTCACCCCTCCACTTT.

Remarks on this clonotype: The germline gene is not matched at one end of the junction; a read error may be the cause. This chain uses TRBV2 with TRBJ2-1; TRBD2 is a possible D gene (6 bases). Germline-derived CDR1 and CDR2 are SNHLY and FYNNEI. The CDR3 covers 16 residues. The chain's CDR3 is CASSGQTIGRHNEQFF. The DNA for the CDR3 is TGTGCCAGCAGTGGGCAGACTATCGGGAGACACAACGAGCAGTTCTTC. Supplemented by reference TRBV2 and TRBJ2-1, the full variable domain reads EPEVTQTPSHQVTQMGQEVILRCVPISNHLYFYWYRQILGQKVEFLVSFYNNEISEKSEIFDDQFSVERPDGSNFTLKIRSTKLEDSAMYFCASSGQTIGRHNEQFFGPGTRLTVL.

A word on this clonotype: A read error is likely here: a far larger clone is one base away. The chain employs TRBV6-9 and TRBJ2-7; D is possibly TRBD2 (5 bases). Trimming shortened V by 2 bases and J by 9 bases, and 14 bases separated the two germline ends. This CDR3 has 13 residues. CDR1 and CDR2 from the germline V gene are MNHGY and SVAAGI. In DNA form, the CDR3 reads TGTGCCAGCAGTTATGGGAGCTCCTACTGGCAGTACTTC. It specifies CASSYGSSYWQYF.

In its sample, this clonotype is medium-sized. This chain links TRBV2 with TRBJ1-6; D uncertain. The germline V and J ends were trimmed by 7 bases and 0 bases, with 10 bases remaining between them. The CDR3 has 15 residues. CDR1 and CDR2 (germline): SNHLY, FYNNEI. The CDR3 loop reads CASNRESSYNSPLHF. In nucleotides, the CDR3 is TGTGCCAGCAATCGGGAGAGCTCCTATAATTCACCCCTCCACTTT. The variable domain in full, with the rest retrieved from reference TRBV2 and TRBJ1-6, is EPEVTQTPSHQVTQMGQEVILRCVPISNHLYFYWYRQILGQKVEFLVSFYNNEISEKSEIFDDQFSVERPDGSNFTLKIRSTKLEDSAMYFCASNRESSYNSPLHFGNGTRLTVT.

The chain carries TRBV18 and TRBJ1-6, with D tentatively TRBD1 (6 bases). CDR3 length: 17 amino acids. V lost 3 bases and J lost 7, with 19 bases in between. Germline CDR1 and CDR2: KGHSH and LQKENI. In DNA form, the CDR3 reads TGTGCCAGCTCACCCCGGGACAAGTCTACGGGGAATTCACCCCTCCACTTT. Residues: CASSPRDKSTGNSPLHF.